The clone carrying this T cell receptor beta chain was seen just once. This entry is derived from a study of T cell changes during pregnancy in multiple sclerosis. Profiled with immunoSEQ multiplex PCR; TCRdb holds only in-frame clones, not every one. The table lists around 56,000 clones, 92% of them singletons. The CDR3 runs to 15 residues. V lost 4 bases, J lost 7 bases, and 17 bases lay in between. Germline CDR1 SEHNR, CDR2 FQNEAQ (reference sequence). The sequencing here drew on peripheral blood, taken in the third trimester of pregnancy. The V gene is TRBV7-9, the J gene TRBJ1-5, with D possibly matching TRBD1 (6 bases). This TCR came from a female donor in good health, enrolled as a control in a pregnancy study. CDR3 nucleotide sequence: TGTGCCAGCAGCTCTACGACTACAGGGAGCCAGCCCCAGCATTTT. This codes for CASSSTTTGSQPQHF.